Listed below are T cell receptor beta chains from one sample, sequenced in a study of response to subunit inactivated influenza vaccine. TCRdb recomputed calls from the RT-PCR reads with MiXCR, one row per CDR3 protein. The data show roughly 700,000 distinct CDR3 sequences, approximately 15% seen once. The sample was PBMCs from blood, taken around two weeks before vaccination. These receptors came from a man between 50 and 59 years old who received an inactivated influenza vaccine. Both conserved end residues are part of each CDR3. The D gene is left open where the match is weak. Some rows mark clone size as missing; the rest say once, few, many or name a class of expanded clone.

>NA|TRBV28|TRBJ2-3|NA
CASSPHWQADTQYF
TGTGCCAGCAGTCCCCACTGGCAAGCAGATACGCAGTATTTT
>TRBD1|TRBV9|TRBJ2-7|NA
CASSPRQGGFEEQYF
TGTGCCAGCAGCCCCCGACAGGGCGGTTTTGAAGAGCAGTACTTC
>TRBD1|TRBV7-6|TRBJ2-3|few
CASSLDPQGADTQYF
TGTGCCAGCAGCTTAGATCCACAGGGGGCGGATACGCAGTATTTT
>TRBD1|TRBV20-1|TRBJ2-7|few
CSASGGQVGYEQYF
TGCAGTGCTAGCGGGGGACAGGTTGGCTACGAGCAGTACTTC
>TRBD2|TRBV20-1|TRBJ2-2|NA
CSAGDPAGGIGNTGELFF
TGCAGTGCTGGGGATCCTGCGGGAGGAATAGGGAACACCGGGGAGCTGTTTTTT
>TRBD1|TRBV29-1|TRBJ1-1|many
CSVEDRGTARFMNTEAFF
TGCAGCGTTGAAGATCGTGGGACAGCTCGCTTCATGAACACTGAAGCTTTCTTT
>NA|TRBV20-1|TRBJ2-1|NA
CSAYGPLNEQFF
TGCAGTGCTTATGGGCCGTTGAATGAGCAGTTCTTC
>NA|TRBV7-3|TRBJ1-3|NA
CASSSGGPGNTIYF
TGTGCCAGCAGCTCCGGGGGACCCGGAAACACCATATATTTT
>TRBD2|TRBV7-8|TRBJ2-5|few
CASIRNLLTSRPPQETQYF
TGTGCCAGCATCCGCAACCTTCTGACTAGCAGACCACCCCAAGAGACCCAGTACTTC
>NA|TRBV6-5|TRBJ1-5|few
CASSKTNQPQHF
TGTGCCAGCAGTAAGACTAATCAGCCCCAGCATTTT
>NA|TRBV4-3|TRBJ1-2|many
CASSQTDGEHYGYTF
TGCGCCAGCAGCCAAACGGACGGCGAACACTATGGCTACACCTTC
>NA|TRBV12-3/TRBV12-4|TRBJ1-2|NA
CASRAGSNYGYTF
TGTGCCAGCAGAGCAGGGTCTAACTATGGCTACACCTTC
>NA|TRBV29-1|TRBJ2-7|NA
CSVEVTAGGEQYF
TGCAGCGTTGAAGTAACAGCTGGGGGGGAGCAGTACTTC
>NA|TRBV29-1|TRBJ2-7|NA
CSVGLAKSSYEQYF
TGCAGCGTGGGGCTAGCGAAGAGCTCCTACGAGCAGTACTTC
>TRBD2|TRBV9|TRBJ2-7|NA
CASSVREGQQQYF
TGTGCCAGCAGCGTGCGGGAGGGCCAACAGCAGTACTTC
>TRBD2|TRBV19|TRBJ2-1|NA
CASSTLSGRGHNEQFF
TGTGCCAGTAGTACCCTAAGCGGGAGGGGCCACAATGAGCAGTTCTTC
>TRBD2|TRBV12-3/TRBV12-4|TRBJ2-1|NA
CASSSRLASEQFF
TGTGCCAGCAGTTCTCGACTAGCTAGTGAGCAGTTCTTC